The 3 T cell receptor beta chains given below trace back to one sample, sequenced in a study of CD8 T cells in Susac syndrome. RNA totalling about 0.45 to 1 ug underwent reverse transcription with random hexamers. TCRdb used MiXCR to reprocess the immunoSEQ multiplex PCR reads, holding one entry per CDR3 protein. The sample has approximately 180,000 distinct CDR3 sequences; approximately 96% are singletons. Sample: CD4+ T cells from PBMCs. These receptors originate from a human donor with multiple sclerosis.

This rearrangement joins TRBV29-1 to TRBJ2-1; weak D call: TRBD1 (5 bases). V was cut by 6 bases and J by 6 bases, with 15 bases left in between. CDR1 and CDR2 (germline): SQVTM, ANQGSEA. The CDR3 has 13 residues. Written as DNA, the CDR3 is TGCAGCGTGAGTACAGGAGCCCCCAATGAGCAGTTCTTC. Translated, it gives CSVSTGAPNEQFF.

The chain couples TRBV6-5 to TRBJ1-2; TRBD1 is a possible D gene (6 bases). The V end lost 1 base, the J end lost 5 bases, and 8 bases lay between the germline ends. The CDR3 contains 13 residues. The germline CDR1 and CDR2 sequences are MNHEY and SVGAGI. CDR3: CASSYLQGYGYTF. The CDR3 DNA reads as TGTGCCAGCAGTTACTTGCAGGGGTATGGCTACACCTTC.

The V and J genes are TRBV7-2 and TRBJ1-2; 9 nucleotides match TRBD1. This CDR3 spans 15 amino acids. Losses at the gene ends were 4 bases for V and 4 bases for J; bases not matched to a gene: 7. The germline V gene encodes CDR1 SGHTA and CDR2 FQGNSA. CDR3 bases: TGTGCCAGCAGCTACCAAGGGACAGGGTCCTATGGCTACACCTTC. Translation gives CASSYQGTGSYGYTF.